This T cell receptor (beta chain) was sequenced in a study of OX40 agonist ivuxolimab in advanced cancers. The assay was immunoSEQ multiplex PCR, and TCRdb's table has in-frame clones only and misses some. The data show under 80,000 clones, with approximately 85% seen just once and less than 2.5% held by the top ten. The source material was CD4+ or CD8+ T cells sorted from blood, sampled in a trial of the OX40 agonist ivuxolimab. The TCR was taken from an adult with an advanced solid tumor such as melanoma, head and neck, liver or kidney cancer.

The chain's CDR3 is CASSLGRGLEEKLFF. The DNA for the CDR3 is TGTGCCAGCAGCTTGGGAAGGGGCCTGGAGGAAAAACTGTTTTTT. The genes are TRBV5-8 and TRBJ1-4; tentative D call: TRBD1 (5 bases). From germline, CDR1 is SGHTS and CDR2 YDEGEE. Trimming shortened V by 0 bases and J by 8 bases, and 14 bases separated the two germline ends. This CDR3 contains 15 residues.